This T cell receptor beta chain was identified during a study of blood T cell repertoires in COVID-19. Study background: The United States, Italy and Spain supplied acute and convalescent COVID-19 samples. The cDNA or gDNA used as material had been derived from T cells, B-cell-depleted T cells, or PBMCs.

This CDR3 has 13 amino acids. The V gene end was trimmed by 6 bases and the J gene end by 1 base; junction bases not matched to a gene: 1. CDR1 is LNHNV, CDR2 YYDKDF, per germline (reference sequence). This clone showed up just a few times. As processed by the authors: Amplification of reference gene primers provided the estimated nucleated cell counts. Clones were sequenced by immunoSEQ multiplex PCR, and TCRdb holds only the in-frame ones, with some missing. V, J and clone size were drawn from that table, and D and trimming were deduced from the DNA. The sample consists of about 350,000 clones, approximately 89% of them appearing once.

The source of this sequence is a woman in her sixties with COVID-19, enrolled during active disease. The chain recombines TRBV15 with TRBJ1-1; TRBD1 matches at 8 bases. The sample comprised peripheral blood. The CDR3 DNA reads as TGTGCCACCAGGGACAGGGAGAACACTGAAGCTTTCTTT. Encoded protein: CATRDRENTEAFF. The whole variable domain, filled in from reference TRBV15 and TRBJ1-1, reads DAMVIQNPRYQVTQFGKPVTLSCSQTLNHNVMYWYQQKSSQAPKLLFHYYDKDFNNEADTPDNFQSRRPNTSFCFLDIRSPGLGDTAMYLCATRDRENTEAFFGQGTRLTVV.